This T cell receptor (beta chain) appears in the sequencing data of a study of blood T cell repertoires in COVID-19. Study-wide background: Material from acute and convalescent COVID-19 was sourced from the United States, Italy and Spain. PBMCs, B-cell-depleted T cells, or T cells were the source of the cDNA or gDNA that made up the material.

The CDR3 is 13 amino acids. In germline, CDR1 is SGHTA, CDR2 FQGNSA. V was clipped by 4 bases and J by 7 bases, with 13 bases between them. The authors' processing: Reference gene primer amplification yielded estimated nucleated cell counts. Only in-frame clones appear in the TCRdb table, and some are missing; sequencing was by immunoSEQ multiplex PCR. D and trimming were read from the DNA, whereas the V and J calls and clone size are those reported in that table. This sample has hundreds of thousands of clones, with under 95% found just once. The clonotype comes from a young woman who had recovered from COVID-19. Sample: peripheral blood. The rearrangement links TRBV7-2 to TRBJ2-5; D is undetermined. In DNA, the CDR3 is TGTGCCAGCAGCTCATCTACCTCGGGGACCCAGTACTTC. It yields the protein CASSSSTSGTQYF.